Following are 30 T cell receptor beta chains from one sample sequenced in a study of shared clonotypes between healthy human individuals. Naive CD8 cells lacked CD45RO and underwent positive selection for CCR7, leaving out terminally differentiated effector memory CD45RA+ cells. Using immunoSEQ multiplex PCR, the repertoire was profiled, and TCRdb retains in-frame clones only, with some absent. There are around 2,000,000 clones in the sample; 85% to 95% occur only once, and about 1.8% lies in the top ten. Sequencing input: naive CD8+ T cells from PBMCs. These receptors came from a man between 18 and 35 years old in good health. Some clones in this sample may be carry-over from other donors' samples.

This clone was observed a few times. V and J are TRBV27 and TRBJ2-7; 8 nucleotides match TRBD2. From germline, CDR1 is MNHEY and CDR2 SMNVEV (reference sequence). The ends lost 6 bases at V and 2 bases at J; junction bases unmatched: 9. The CDR3 totals 15 residues. The CDR3 loop is CASSGLAGPAYEQYF. Written as DNA, the CDR3 is TGTGCCAGCAGCGGGCTAGCGGGCCCAGCCTACGAGCAGTACTTC.

The chain employs TRBV9 and TRBJ2-2; unclear D gene. V was trimmed by 4 bases and J by 3 bases, leaving 19 bases between them. This CDR3 is built from 17 residues. Per germline, CDR1 SGDLS and CDR2 YYNGEE. CDR3 in amino acids: CASSPGSGGLDTGELFF. The CDR3 DNA sequence: TGTGCCAGCAGCCCAGGATCAGGTGGGCTTGACACCGGGGAGCTGTTTTTT.

The chain has TRBV29-1 and TRBJ1-2; 9 bases map to TRBD1. The CDR3 extends over 12 amino acids. J lost 7 bases, V lost 7 bases, and 7 bases had no gene match. Per the germline V gene, CDR1 is SQVTM and CDR2 is ANQGSEA. The CDR3 is CSAKRTGAGYTF. DNA of the CDR3: TGCAGCGCTAAACGGACAGGGGCTGGCTACACCTTC. The full variable domain, its missing parts supplied by reference TRBV29-1 and TRBJ1-2, is SAVISQKPSRDICQRGTSLTIQCQVDSQVTMMFWYRQQPGQSLTLIATANQGSEATYESGFVIDKFPISRPNLTFSTLTVSNMSPEDSSIYLCSAKRTGAGYTFGSGTRLTVV.

The chain joins TRBV19 to TRBJ1-4, with D uncertain. The V end was cut by 3 bases, the J end by 6 bases, with 5 bases between. This CDR3 region has 12 residues. From germline, CDR1 is LNHDA and CDR2 SQIVND (reference sequence). The CDR3 DNA follows: TGTGCCAGTAGTATTGGGGATGAAAAACTGTTTTTT. This encodes CASSIGDEKLFF. The entire variable domain, with the rest obtained from reference TRBV19 and TRBJ1-4, is as follows: DGGITQSPKYLFRKEGQNVTLSCEQNLNHDAMYWYRQDPGQGLRLIYYSQIVNDFQKGDIAEGYSVSREKKESFPLTVTSAQKNPTAFYLCASSIGDEKLFFGSGTQLSVL.

The CDR3 DNA sequence: TGTGCCACCAGCAGGACCCGGGATCGCACAGATACGCAGTATTTT. Translated, it gives CATSRTRDRTDTQYF. The chain carries TRBV15 and TRBJ2-3, with D perhaps TRBD2 (5 bases). Germline assignment: CDR1 LNHNV and CDR2 YYDKDF (reference sequence). The CDR3 extends over 15 amino acids. V lost 3 bases and J 1 base, leaving 11 bases between the germline ends.

This clone was recorded a few times. This rearrangement joins TRBV7-3 to TRBJ1-1; the match to TRBD1 covers 8 bases. Trimming took 4 bases from V and 5 from J; bases not matched to a gene: 9. CDR1 is SGHTA and CDR2 is FQGTGA in the germline V gene. This CDR3 spans 15 amino acids. In DNA, the CDR3 is TGTGCCAGCAGCTGGGGACAGGTGGGCAAGACTGAAGCTTTCTTT. Translating gives CASSWGQVGKTEAFF.

This clone was recorded once. This sample also contains other DNA sequences that code for the same CDR3. The rearrangement joins TRBV19 to TRBJ2-1; D gene uncertain. This CDR3 spans 13 amino acids. The germline V gene has CDR1 LNHDA and CDR2 SQIVND (reference sequence). V was cut by 9 bases and J by 0 bases, with 9 bases left in between. CDR3 amino acids: CASSTYSYNEQFF. Here the CDR3 DNA reads TGTGCCAGCTCGACCTACTCCTACAATGAGCAGTTCTTC.

This clone came up once. The chain links TRBV7-9 to TRBJ2-1; D unresolved. V lost 4 bases and J lost 2, with 15 bases in between. The CDR3 sequence is 16 residues long. The germline V gene has CDR1 SEHNR and CDR2 FQNEAQ (reference sequence). CDR3: CASSYTSGLTYNEQFF. In nucleotides, the CDR3 is TGTGCCAGCAGCTACACCTCAGGTTTAACCTACAATGAGCAGTTCTTC.

The J gene is TRBJ1-5, the V gene TRBV27; D is perhaps TRBD1 (6 bases). V lost 5 bases and J lost 3, with 11 bases in between. Germline V gene data show CDR1 as MNHEY and CDR2 as SMNVEV (reference sequence). This CDR3 comprises 14 residues. The CDR3 sequence: CASSRNRVNQPQHF. The DNA for the CDR3 is TGTGCCAGCAGTAGAAACAGGGTCAATCAGCCCCAGCATTTT.

Of note for this clone: In the same sample, other DNA sequences code for this CDR3. The V and J genes are TRBV5-6 and TRBJ2-1; D is unclear. This CDR3 spans 13 amino acids. Trimming removed 0 bases from V and 4 bases from J, with 5 bases in between. Germline V gene sequence: CDR1 SGHDT, CDR2 YYEEEE. CDR3 loop: CASSLVSYNEQFF. CDR3 nucleotides: TGTGCCAGCAGCTTGGTATCGTACAATGAGCAGTTCTTC.

The count of this clone is one. This chain links TRBV27 with TRBJ2-5; 7 bases fit TRBD2. The CDR3 is 17 residues long. From germline, CDR1 is MNHEY and CDR2 SMNVEV (reference sequence). Trimming at V came to 6 bases and at J to 6 bases, leaving 19 bases not matched to a gene. CDR3 protein: CASSPITWGGSAKTQYF. The CDR3 DNA reads TGTGCCAGCAGCCCTATCACCTGGGGGGGGTCGGCGAAGACCCAGTACTTC.

In the case of this clone: The same CDR3 is also encoded by other DNA sequences in this sample. The chain joins TRBV9 to TRBJ2-2; D not resolved. This CDR3 is built from 14 residues. Deletions cut 0 bases from V and 2 bases from J, with 5 bases between. Germline CDR1 is SGDLS and CDR2 is YYNGEE. The CDR3, as DNA: TGTGCCAGCAGCGTAGGGGTAAACACCGGGGAGCTGTTTTTT. Protein: CASSVGVNTGELFF.

The chain couples TRBV11-2 to TRBJ2-1; 10 bases line up with TRBD2. The germline CDR1 and CDR2 sequences are SGHAT and FQNNGV. There are 15 residues in the CDR3. V was pared by 4 bases and J by 8 bases, with 8 bases of the junction left unmatched. The CDR3 region has the DNA TGTGCCAGCAGCTCTCAAGCGGGAGGGTGGGATGAGCAGTTCTTC. As protein: CASSSQAGGWDEQFF.

The chain recombines TRBV10-2 with TRBJ2-3; 7 nucleotides match TRBD2. V lost 2 bases to trimming and J lost 4 bases; unmatched junction nucleotides: 3. This CDR3 is 14 amino acids long. In germline, CDR1 is WSHSY, CDR2 SAAADI. The CDR3 coding sequence is TGCGCCAGCAGTGAGGCGGGAGACCCAGATACGCAGTATTTT. Amino acids: CASSEAGDPDTQYF.

V is TRBV7-9 and J is TRBJ2-7, with TRBD1 matching over 9 bases. The V segment lost 5 bases and the J segment 4 bases; nucleotides outside the gene matches: 6. Germline lookup yields CDR1 SEHNR and CDR2 FQNEAQ (reference sequence). This CDR3 is 14 amino acids long. The CDR3 spells CASSPRQGGYEQYF. The CDR3 nucleotides are TGTGCCAGCAGCCCAAGACAGGGGGGGTACGAGCAGTACTTC.

Only one count was recorded for this clone. The genes are TRBV30 and TRBJ2-4; 10 nucleotides agree with TRBD1. Germline V gives CDR1 GTSNPN, CDR2 SVGIG (reference sequence). CDR3 length: 14 amino acids. Trimming removed 5 bases from V and 3 bases from J; junction bases left unmatched: 4. The CDR3 region is CAWVGTGDKNIQYF. Here the CDR3 DNA reads TGTGCCTGGGTAGGGACAGGGGACAAAAACATTCAGTACTTC.

The chain joins TRBV29-1 to TRBJ1-5; no reliable D call. The V end was cut by 3 bases, the J end by 3 bases, with 9 bases between. In germline, CDR1 is SQVTM, CDR2 ANQGSEA. The length of the CDR3 is 13 residues. CDR3 loop: CSVDSGSNQPQHF. CDR3 DNA: TGCAGCGTTGATTCCGGATCCAATCAGCCCCAGCATTTT.

The chain combines TRBV9 with TRBJ2-5; D is unresolved. The V gene's germline CDR1 is SGDLS and CDR2 YYNGEE. The CDR3 runs 15 residues. V was trimmed by 0 bases and J by 8 bases, leaving 17 bases between them. CDR3 coding DNA: TGTGCCAGCAGCGTAGTGGAAGGAAGGATGGAAACCCAGTACTTC. The encoded protein is CASSVVEGRMETQYF. The full variable domain, its missing parts supplied by reference TRBV9 and TRBJ2-5, is DSGVTQTPKHLITATGQRVTLRCSPRSGDLSVYWYQQSLDQGLQFLIQYYNGEERAKGNILERFSAQQFPDLHSELNLSSLELGDSALYFCASSVVEGRMETQYFGPGTRLLVL.

This chain connects TRBV16 to TRBJ2-1, with a weak D call TRBD1 (6 bases). The CDR3 is 15 amino acids. Germline CDR1 KGHSY, CDR2 FQNENV. Trimming left V 3 bases short and J 5 bases short, with 14 bases between. CDR3 DNA: TGTGCCAGCAGCCAGGGACATCGAACCAACAATGAGCAGTTCTTC. It yields the protein CASSQGHRTNNEQFF. Combining the CDR3 with reference TRBV16 and TRBJ2-1 gives the whole variable domain GEEVAQTPKHLVRGEGQKAKLYCAPIKGHSYVFWYQQVLKNEFKFLISFQNENVFDETGMPKERFSAKCLPNSPCSLEIQATKLEDSAVYFCASSQGHRTNNEQFFGPGTRLTVL.

CDR3 in amino acids: CASSPQQGPNTGELFF. The DNA of the CDR3 is TGCGCCAGCAGCCCCCAACAGGGCCCGAACACCGGGGAGCTGTTTTTT. The chain recombines TRBV4-1 with TRBJ2-2, with D possibly being TRBD1 (6 bases). Germline V gene sequence: CDR1 MGHRA, CDR2 YSYEKL. The CDR3 has 16 residues. The V gene lost 4 bases and the J gene lost 0 bases, with 12 bases spanning the gap.

The chain is built from TRBV7-3 and TRBJ2-2; D is possibly TRBD1 (5 bases). The CDR3 is 15 residues long. Per the germline V gene, CDR1 is SGHTA and CDR2 is FQGTGA. V shed 5 bases and J shed 3 bases, with 13 bases lying between them. The CDR3 coding sequence is TGTGCCAGCAGCCCCCGACAGAAGCACACCGGGGAGCTGTTTTTT. This sequence encodes CASSPRQKHTGELFF.

The rearrangement joins TRBV6-1 to TRBJ1-3, with D maybe TRBD1 (5 bases). The germline gives CDR1 MNHNS, CDR2 SASEGT. Trimming took off 3 bases at V and 8 bases at J, with 8 bases between the two ends. This CDR3 contains 12 residues. The CDR3 loop reads CASSDGGHTIYF. The CDR3 DNA is TGTGCCAGCAGTGATGGGGGTCACACCATATATTTT.

This clone appeared once. Other DNA sequences within the sample encode an identical CDR3. V usage is TRBV7-6 and J usage is TRBJ2-7, with D possibly TRBD1 on 5 matching bases. The CDR3 sequence is 13 residues long. V was trimmed by 3 bases and J by 3 bases, leaving 9 bases between them. Looked up from germline, CDR1 is SGHVS and CDR2 is FNYEAQ. Written as DNA, the CDR3 is TGTGCCAGCAGCTTGTCTGACAGCTACGAGCAGTACTTC. Translation: CASSLSDSYEQYF.

The V and J genes are TRBV14 and TRBJ2-2; D gene ambiguous. The CDR3 length is 15 residues. Germline V gene data show CDR1 as SGHDN and CDR2 as FVKESK. Trimming took off 2 bases at V and 1 base at J, with 8 bases between the two ends. The CDR3 sequence: CASSQWSQNTGELFF. The CDR3 DNA reads TGTGCCAGCAGCCAATGGAGCCAGAACACCGGGGAGCTGTTTTTT.

The chain links TRBV4-1 to TRBJ1-4; D not certain. The CDR3 sequence is 14 residues long. The V gene lost 0 bases and the J gene lost 7 bases, with 9 bases spanning the gap. Germline values: CDR1 MGHRA, CDR2 YSYEKL. The CDR3 DNA is TGCGCCAGCAGCCAAGATCTAGGCAGTGAAAAACTGTTTTTT. This codes for CASSQDLGSEKLFF.

V gene TRBV7-6 combines with J gene TRBJ2-7; no clear D gene. The CDR3 contains 16 residues. Germline CDR1 reads SGHVS; CDR2 reads FNYEAQ. Trimming removed 0 bases at V and 4 bases at J, with 16 bases between. The CDR3 loop is CASSLAYARTPYEQYF. Written as DNA, the CDR3 is TGTGCCAGCAGCTTAGCGTACGCCCGGACCCCTTACGAGCAGTACTTC.

This chain connects TRBV7-3 to TRBJ1-3; a possible D gene is TRBD1 (5 bases). Trimming left V 1 base short and J 2 bases short, with 9 bases between. The CDR3 spans 15 residues. Germline V CDR1 and CDR2: SGHTA, FQGTGA. DNA of the CDR3: TGTGCCAGCAGCTTAAGCCCGGGGCCTGGAAACACCATATATTTT. Translation gives CASSLSPGPGNTIYF.

Worth noting for this clone: The same CDR3 is also encoded by other DNA sequences in this sample. The J gene is TRBJ2-2, the V gene TRBV28; a possible D gene is TRBD2 (6 bases). The CDR3 spans 14 residues. Germline values: CDR1 MDHEN, CDR2 SYDVKM. Deletions cut 2 bases from V and 4 bases from J, with 8 bases between. CDR3 residues: CASSLMGGTGELFF. The CDR3 DNA follows: TGTGCCAGCAGTTTAATGGGAGGCACCGGGGAGCTGTTTTTT. The full variable domain, rest sourced from reference TRBV28 and TRBJ2-2, is DVKVTQSSRYLVKRTGEKVFLECVQDMDHENMFWYRQDPGLGLRLIYFSYDVKMKEKGDIPEGYSVSREKKERFSLILESASTNQTSMYLCASSLMGGTGELFFGEGSRLTVL.

J is TRBJ1-3 and V is TRBV27, with TRBD1 matching over 11 bases. The CDR3 has 18 amino acids. The trim removed 8 bases at V and 2 bases at J, leaving 14 bases unmatched. CDR1 MNHEY and CDR2 SMNVEV come from the germline V gene (reference sequence). The CDR3 sequence is CASSPHLPGQGAGNTIYF. DNA of the CDR3: TGTGCCAGCTCTCCTCACCTTCCGGGACAGGGGGCTGGAAACACCATATATTTT.

The CDR3, as DNA: TGTGCCAGTACCCTGACAGGGGGTGGCGGGGAGCTGTTTTTT. Protein sequence: CASTLTGGGGELFF. The rearrangement uses TRBV19 and TRBJ2-2, with TRBD1 identical over 9 bases. CDR3 length equals 14 residues. Trimming cost V 7 bases and J 7 bases; bases outside gene matches: 7. In germline, CDR1 is LNHDA, CDR2 SQIVND (reference sequence).